A single sample is the source of the 21 T cell receptor beta chains below, sequenced in a study of brain T cells in children with intractable seizures. The time point here: blood from clinic visit 5 months post-surgery; TSC patient then seizure free. The table came from immunoSEQ multiplex PCR; TCRdb's copy has only in-frame clones and leaves some out. Of about 340,000 clones listed, about 93% were seen once; the top ten hold roughly 5.7%. This sample comprised peripheral blood, obtained 4 to 6 months after surgery. These receptors all stem from a boy under three years old with tuberous sclerosis and intractable seizures.

The chain employs TRBV5-1 and TRBJ2-3; D call uncertain. Trimming cost V 4 bases and J 2 bases, with 14 bases left between them. Germline V gene data show CDR1 as SGHRS and CDR2 as YFSETQ. CDR3 length: 15 amino acids. CDR3 nucleotide sequence: TGCGCCAGCAGCGTTTCTGGGCCCCACACAGATACGCAGTATTTT. Translation gives CASSVSGPHTDTQYF.

The table lists this clone with a count of one. This chain connects TRBV18 to TRBJ2-7; D is perhaps TRBD2 (6 bases). The germline gives CDR1 KGHSH, CDR2 LQKENI. This CDR3 contains 18 residues. Trimming took off 7 bases at V and 3 bases at J, with 28 bases between the two ends. The CDR3 loop reads CASLQEPATGLKVYEQYF. The CDR3 DNA reads as TGTGCCAGCTTGCAAGAGCCGGCAACGGGACTCAAAGTCTACGAGCAGTACTTC.

This chain uses TRBV5-4 with TRBJ1-6, with D tentatively TRBD1 (5 bases). CDR3 length: 12 amino acids. The V and J ends lost 2 bases and 13 bases respectively, with 10 bases between them. Germline assignment: CDR1 SGHNT and CDR2 YYREEE (reference sequence). The CDR3 coding sequence is TGTGCCAGCAGCTTCGGGGGTTTGCCCCTCCACTTT. Its protein is CASSFGGLPLHF.

The rearrangement joins TRBV15 to TRBJ2-3; 7 bases line up with TRBD2. Germline lookup yields CDR1 LNHNV and CDR2 YYDKDF (reference sequence). The CDR3 runs to 15 residues. J lost 0 bases, V lost 0 bases, and 0 bases had no gene match. CDR3: CATSRDSGSTDTQYF. The CDR3 DNA reads TGTGCCACCAGCAGAGATAGCGGGAGCACAGATACGCAGTATTTT. The complete variable domain, with remaining parts taken from reference TRBV15 and TRBJ2-3, reads DAMVIQNPRYQVTQFGKPVTLSCSQTLNHNVMYWYQQKSSQAPKLLFHYYDKDFNNEADTPDNFQSRRPNTSFCFLDIRSPGLGDTAMYLCATSRDSGSTDTQYFGPGTRLTVL.

V gene TRBV5-4 combines with J gene TRBJ2-3; 8 bases match TRBD2. CDR3 length: 16 amino acids. V lost 5 bases to trimming and J lost 2 bases; unmatched junction nucleotides: 10. Germline CDR1 SGHNT, CDR2 YYREEE (reference sequence). This CDR3 reads CASSPGGYSYTDTQYF. The CDR3, as DNA: TGTGCCAGCAGTCCGGGGGGGTACTCCTACACAGATACGCAGTATTTT. The variable domain in full, completed from reference TRBV5-4 and TRBJ2-3, reads ETGVTQSPTHLIKTRGQQVTLRCSSQSGHNTVSWYQQALGQGPQFIFQYYREEENGRGNFPPRFSGLQFPNYSSELNVNALELDDSALYLCASSPGGYSYTDTQYFGPGTRLTVL.

J is TRBJ2-3 and V is TRBV5-4, with TRBD2 identical over 8 bases. Per germline, CDR1 SGHNT and CDR2 YYREEE (reference sequence). The CDR3 sequence is 15 residues long. The V segment lost 5 bases and the J segment 1 base; nucleotides outside the gene matches: 6. The CDR3 DNA is TGTGCCAGCAGTTCGGGAGGGGGAGGCACAGATACGCAGTATTTT. Residues: CASSSGGGGTDTQYF.

This chain connects TRBV30 to TRBJ2-4, with D perhaps matching TRBD2 (6 bases). The germline gives CDR1 GTSNPN, CDR2 SVGIG (reference sequence). Trimming shortened V by 3 bases and J by 8 bases, and 14 bases separated the two germline ends. The CDR3 runs 13 residues. CDR3 amino acids: CAWRPGGWDIQYF. DNA for the CDR3: TGTGCCTGGAGACCCGGGGGTTGGGACATTCAGTACTTC.

CDR3 region: CASRETTAIYEQYF. CDR3 in DNA: TGCGCCAGCAGAGAGACGACAGCTATCTACGAGCAGTACTTC. This chain joins TRBV10-2 and TRBJ2-7; tentative D call: TRBD1 (5 bases). Germline V gene data show CDR1 as WSHSY and CDR2 as SAAADI. This CDR3 comprises 14 residues. Trimming pared 6 bases from V and 3 bases from J, leaving 15 bases between.

The gene calls are TRBV5-1 and TRBJ2-7, with 8 bases aligning to TRBD1. This CDR3 spans 12 amino acids. Trimming removed 0 bases from V and 12 bases from J; junction bases left unmatched: 5. The V gene's germline CDR1 is SGHRS and CDR2 YFSETQ. As DNA, the CDR3 is TGCGCCAGCAGCTTGGACAGGGGGGTCCCGTACTTC. Its translation: CASSLDRGVPYF.

The chain combines TRBV5-4 with TRBJ1-2, with TRBD1 identical over 7 bases. CDR1 is SGHNT and CDR2 is YYREEE in the germline V gene (reference sequence). V lost 3 bases to trimming and J lost 4 bases; unmatched junction nucleotides: 12. The CDR3 runs 16 residues. The CDR3 loop reads CASSSRGRQGVYGYTF. In nucleotides, the CDR3 is TGTGCCAGCAGCTCAAGGGGACGTCAGGGGGTCTATGGCTACACCTTC.

This clone has a handful of counts. CDR3 coding DNA: TGTGCCAGCAGACCCAGGGGGTATAGCAATCAGCCCCAGCATTTT. This gives the protein CASRPRGYSNQPQHF. The V and J genes are TRBV6-5 and TRBJ1-5, with TRBD1 matching over 7 bases. The V gene's germline CDR1 is MNHEY and CDR2 SVGAGI. V dropped 6 bases and J dropped 0; count of bases not matched to a gene: 5. This CDR3 has 15 amino acids.

The chain is built from TRBV5-4 and TRBJ2-2; 11 bases match TRBD2. This CDR3 is 17 amino acids long. The germline gives CDR1 SGHNT, CDR2 YYREEE (reference sequence). The V gene end was trimmed by 0 bases and the J gene end by 6 bases; junction bases not matched to a gene: 7. DNA of the CDR3: TGTGCCAGCAGCTTGGACCGTAGCGGGGGGGCCCCCGGGGAGCTGTTTTTT. It translates to CASSLDRSGGAPGELFF.

Regarding this clone: One junction end disagrees with the germline gene, perhaps due to a read error. The CDR3 DNA follows: TGTGCCAGCAGCCCTCAAGGCCCTACAATCTTT. This gives the protein CASSPQGPTIF. V is TRBV12-3 or TRBV12-4 and J is TRBJ1-1; D gene uncertain. This CDR3 comprises 11 residues.

As DNA, the CDR3 is TGTGCCAGCACTGGGACAGTGAACACTGAAGCTTTCTTT. Translation: CASTGTVNTEAFF. The rearrangement joins TRBV6-6 to TRBJ1-1; TRBD1 matches at 7 bases. Germline lookup yields CDR1 MNHNY and CDR2 SVGAGI (reference sequence). Trimming took 7 bases from V and 0 from J; bases not matched to a gene: 2. The CDR3 sequence is 13 residues long.

The rearrangement links TRBV7-8 to TRBJ2-7; D is unclear. This CDR3 has 15 residues. Trimming took 0 bases from V and 2 from J, leaving 11 bases between them. Germline CDR1 and CDR2: SGHVS and FQNEAQ. CDR3 sequence reads: CASSLAETAPYEQYF. For the CDR3, the DNA is TGTGCCAGCAGCTTAGCAGAAACAGCGCCCTACGAGCAGTACTTC.

The chain joins TRBV3-1 (or the pseudogene TRBV3-2) to TRBJ1-5, with 7 bases aligning to TRBD1. The CDR3 totals 16 residues. Germline lookup yields CDR1 LGHDT and CDR2 YNNKEL (reference sequence). Unmatched junction bases numbered 5, after V lost 2 bases and J lost 1 base. CDR3 amino acids: CASSQKWGQSNQPQHF. Written as DNA, the CDR3 is TGTGCCAGCAGCCAAAAGTGGGGACAGAGCAATCAGCCCCAGCATTTT.

This clone was detected a few times. This sequence joins TRBV6-2 or TRBV6-3 and TRBJ2-7; no clear D. V lost 2 bases and J lost 2, with 10 bases in between. The germline gives CDR1 MNHEY, CDR2 SVGEGT. The CDR3 contains 14 residues. This CDR3 is CASSYGPRTYEQYF. The CDR3 bases are TGTGCCAGCAGTTACGGCCCTAGGACCTACGAGCAGTACTTC.

V is TRBV5-4 and J is TRBJ2-7; tentatively, D is TRBD1 (6 bases). The CDR3 is made up of 13 amino acids. The V end lost 3 bases, the J end lost 7 bases, and 14 bases lay between the germline ends. Germline V gene lookup returns CDR1 SGHNT and CDR2 YYREEE (reference sequence). CDR3 residues: CASSSFTGREQYF. Written as DNA, the CDR3 is TGTGCCAGCAGCTCCTTTACAGGGCGAGAGCAGTACTTC.

This chain uses TRBV2 with TRBJ2-4; no definite D call. CDR3 length equals 15 residues. Germline V gene data show CDR1 as SNHLY and CDR2 as FYNNEI. The V end lost 7 bases, the J end lost 0 bases, and 13 bases lay between the germline ends. The CDR3 coding sequence is TGTGCCAGCATCGGCGGACCTCTAGCCAAAAACATTCAGTACTTC. This codes for CASIGGPLAKNIQYF.

The chain uses TRBV30 and TRBJ2-3, with unresolved D. This CDR3 region has 14 residues. The germline V and J ends were trimmed by 1 base and 1 base, with 9 bases remaining between them. The V gene's germline CDR1 is GTSNPN and CDR2 SVGIG (reference sequence). The CDR3 DNA is TGTGCCTGGAGTGCTGGCCGGGGCACAGATACGCAGTATTTT. It specifies CAWSAGRGTDTQYF.

The V and J genes are TRBV2 and TRBJ1-2; TRBD1 aligns across 7 bases. V lost 1 base and J lost 4; bases outside the gene matches: 6. Germline-derived CDR1 and CDR2 are SNHLY and FYNNEI. The CDR3 covers 15 residues. The CDR3 loop reads CASSEETGLVYGYTF. The CDR3 region has the DNA TGTGCCAGCAGTGAAGAGACAGGGTTGGTCTATGGCTACACCTTC. Complete variable domain (other parts from reference TRBV2 and TRBJ1-2): EPEVTQTPSHQVTQMGQEVILRCVPISNHLYFYWYRQILGQKVEFLVSFYNNEISEKSEIFDDQFSVERPDGSNFTLKIRSTKLEDSAMYFCASSEETGLVYGYTFGSGTRLTVV.